This entry features one T cell receptor beta chain sequence. Its target is unknown. This entry is derived from a study of T cells after yellow fever vaccination. Study-level results: Peaking faster, on day 5 versus 15, the secondary response was nonetheless weaker.

Trimming took 8 bases from V and 4 from J, leaving 15 bases between them. CDR1 and CDR2 (germline): MNHEY, SMNVEV (reference sequence). CDR3 size: 14 residues. TCRdb called the 5' RACE reads again in MiXCR, with one record for every CDR3 protein. The sample has about 580,000 distinct CDR3 sequences; roughly a sixth are singletons. The TCR comes from a man in his late teens or twenties who received the YFV17D yellow fever vaccine. The chain has TRBV27 and TRBJ2-1; D is perhaps TRBD2 (6 bases). Sequenced material: PBMCs, taken 5 days after the first yellow fever vaccination. The CDR3 sequence is CASCRGSAYNEQFF. CDR3 nucleotide sequence: TGTGCCAGCTGTCGGGGGTCGGCATACAATGAGCAGTTCTTC.